The rows below give T cell receptor beta chains drawn from one sample of a study of blood T cell repertoires in COVID-19. The method was immunoSEQ multiplex PCR; TCRdb's version includes in-frame clones alone and lacks a portion of them. Of 350,000 to 400,000 clones listed, about 88% are singletons. Material: peripheral blood. These receptors were collected from a woman aged 60-75 years with COVID-19, enrolled during active disease. Each CDR3 is given with its conserved first and last residue. The D gene is left open where the match is weak. Size values are once, few and many counts, or a class for expanded clones, and some rows have none.

cdr3_length	clone_size	v_call	j_call	d_call	cdr3_nt	cdr3_aa
15	NA	TRBV3-1/TRBV3-2	TRBJ2-7	TRBD1	TGTGCCAGCAGCCTCCCCGGGACAGGTGTGAACGAGCAGTACTTC	CASSLPGTGVNEQYF
13	once	TRBV10-3	TRBJ1-1	TRBD1	TGTGCCATCAGTCCCACAGGGGATACTGAAGCTTTCTTT	CAISPTGDTEAFF
14	NA	TRBV7-3	TRBJ2-1	NA	TGTGCCAGCAGCTTAATGGCCTCCTACAATGAGCAGTTCTTC	CASSLMASYNEQFF
13	NA	TRBV2	TRBJ1-1	NA	TGTGCCAGCAGGGGCGAGGGGAACACTGAAGCTTTCTTT	CASRGEGNTEAFF
15	NA	TRBV2	TRBJ2-3	NA	TGTGCCAGCAGTGATGGCAAGCGTCGCACAGATACGCAGTATTTT	CASSDGKRRTDTQYF
11	NA	TRBV20-1	TRBJ1-2	TRBD1	TGCAGTGCGAGAGACAGGGCTGGCTACACCTTC	CSARDRAGYTF
15	NA	TRBV7-9	TRBJ1-2	TRBD1	TGTGCCAGCAGCTTAGCACAGGGGGCGAGGTATGGCTACACCTTC	CASSLAQGARYGYTF
16	NA	TRBV3-1/TRBV3-2	TRBJ2-7	NA	TGTGCCAGCAGCCAAGCCCCGGGAAGGGCCGCCTACGAGCAGTACTTC	CASSQAPGRAAYEQYF
12	NA	TRBV12-3/TRBV12-4	TRBJ1-1	NA	TGTGCCAGCAGTTTACGGAGAACTGAAGCTTTCTTT	CASSLRRTEAFF
15	NA	TRBV9	TRBJ1-6	NA	TGTGCCAGCAGCCCGCAGGGGTTTAATAATTCACCCCTCCACTTT	CASSPQGFNNSPLHF
14	once	TRBV5-6	TRBJ1-4	NA	TGTGCCAGCAGCTTCGGCCTAGGGGTTGAAAAACTGTTTTTT	CASSFGLGVEKLFF
13	NA	TRBV7-2	TRBJ1-1	NA	TGTGCCAGCAGCTTGATCGACGGGGACAAAGCTTTCTTT	CASSLIDGDKAFF
16	NA	TRBV3-1/TRBV3-2	TRBJ2-5	NA	TGTGCCAGCAGCCAAGATACGGCAGGTGGATGGAGGGCCCAGTACTTC	CASSQDTAGGWRAQYF
16	NA	TRBV1	TRBJ2-5	NA	TGCACCAGCAGCCAAGACGGCGGGGGGGCTACGGAGACCCAGTACTTC	CTSSQDGGGATETQYF
15	NA	TRBV4-3	TRBJ2-1	NA	TGCGCCAGCAGCCTAGATAAGACCGGGGTCAATGAGCAGTTCTTC	CASSLDKTGVNEQFF
12	NA	TRBV2	TRBJ1-2	NA	TGTGCCAGCAGTGAACGGGCGGGGGGCTACACCTTC	CASSERAGGYTF
15	few	TRBV11-1	TRBJ1-3	NA	TGTGCCAGCAGCTTGCGCGGGGGCTTCGGAAACACCATATATTTT	CASSLRGGFGNTIYF
14	NA	TRBV2	TRBJ1-1	NA	TGTGCCAGCAGAACGGACACCTTGAACACTGAAGCTTTCTTT	CASRTDTLNTEAFF
15	NA	TRBV7-9	TRBJ1-2	TRBD1	TGTGCCAGCAGCGAGCTACCGGGACAGGTCTATGGCTACACCTTC	CASSELPGQVYGYTF
18	NA	TRBV5-4	TRBJ2-3	TRBD2	TGTGCCAGCAGCTTGGCGGGGCTAGCGGGGGGGCCCACAGATACGCAGTATTTT	CASSLAGLAGGPTDTQYF
13	NA	TRBV21-1	TRBJ2-7	NA	TGTGCCAGCAGCGAGGGGGAGGGCCACGAGCAGTACTTC	CASSEGEGHEQYF
15	NA	TRBV7-9	TRBJ1-2	NA	TGTGCCAGCAGCTTCACCGGGACATCTAACTATGGCTACACCTTC	CASSFTGTSNYGYTF
15	NA	TRBV10-3	TRBJ2-7	NA	TGTGCCATCAGGGGCGGGACGCATGCTACCTACGAGCAGTACTTC	CAIRGGTHATYEQYF
16	NA	TRBV4-1	TRBJ1-4	NA	TGCGCCAGCAGCCAAGGGAAGGGGCGGATTAATGAAAAACTGTTTTTT	CASSQGKGRINEKLFF
13	NA	TRBV3-1/TRBV3-2	TRBJ2-1	NA	TGTGCCAGCAGCCAAGATCGAGGAGGGAAGCAGTTCTTC	CASSQDRGGKQFF
16	NA	TRBV5-4	TRBJ2-7	TRBD1	TGTGCCAGCAGCTTGGCGGCTGGGACAGGAACCTACGAGCAGTACTTC	CASSLAAGTGTYEQYF
16	once	TRBV7-6	TRBJ2-3	NA	TGTGCCAGCAGCTTAGCATTCGGGATTGGCACAGATACGCAGTATTTT	CASSLAFGIGTDTQYF
17	NA	TRBV9	TRBJ1-1	TRBD1	TGTGCCAGCAGCCCCCGGGCAGGGGGCAGGGAGAGCACTGAAGCTTTCTTT	CASSPRAGGRESTEAFF
16	NA	TRBV7-3	TRBJ2-1	TRBD1	TGTGCCAGCAGCTTAAAGCCGGGACAGGAGGGCAATGAGCAGTTCTTC	CASSLKPGQEGNEQFF
16	NA	TRBV2	TRBJ2-1	TRBD1	TGTGCCAGCAGTGAATTAGGGGGCGTTTCCTACAATGAGCAGTTCTTC	CASSELGGVSYNEQFF
13	NA	TRBV14	TRBJ2-7	NA	TGTGCCAGCAGCCCCCGCAGGGTCAACGAGCAGTACTTC	CASSPRRVNEQYF
13	NA	TRBV19	TRBJ1-2	NA	TGTGCCAGTTCCGGAGACTTTAACTATGGCTACACCTTC	CASSGDFNYGYTF
13	NA	TRBV6-6	TRBJ1-1	TRBD1	TGTGCCAGCAGACTCCACAGGGGTACTGAAGCTTTCTTT	CASRLHRGTEAFF
15	NA	TRBV5-5	TRBJ2-1	NA	TGTGCCAGCAGCTTGGGGGTTGCAGGGTTCGGTGAGCAGTTCTTC	CASSLGVAGFGEQFF
16	NA	TRBV11-2	TRBJ2-3	NA	TGTGCCAGCAGCTTAGTGGCAGGGGCGGCCACAGATACGCAGTATTTT	CASSLVAGAATDTQYF
15	NA	TRBV19	TRBJ1-4	NA	TGTGCCAGTAGTATCTGGGCAACAACTAATGAAAAACTGTTTTTT	CASSIWATTNEKLFF
15	few	TRBV7-2	TRBJ1-4	TRBD1	TGTGCCAGCAGCACCCAGGGGGCAACTAATGAAAAACTGTTTTTT	CASSTQGATNEKLFF
16	NA	TRBV10-2	TRBJ2-3	TRBD2	TGCGCCAGCAGCAACCGCGGACTAGGCATACAAGATACGCAGTATTTT	CASSNRGLGIQDTQYF
16	few	TRBV19	TRBJ1-4	TRBD1	TGTGCCAGTAGTACCGCGAGGACAGGTATTCACGAAAAACTGTTTTTT	CASSTARTGIHEKLFF
17	NA	TRBV6-1	TRBJ2-7	NA	TGTGCCAGCAGTGAGGCCGGTAGAGGCCACTACTCCTACGAGCAGTACTTC	CASSEAGRGHYSYEQYF
13	few	TRBV7-2	TRBJ1-6	NA	TGTGCCAGCTCCAGTACAGGAAATTCACCCCTCCACTTT	CASSSTGNSPLHF
14	NA	TRBV24-1	TRBJ1-2	NA	TGTGCCACCAGTGATGAGACAGCTACCTATGGCTACACCTTC	CATSDETATYGYTF
14	NA	TRBV5-1	TRBJ1-6	NA	TGCGCCAGCAGCTTGACGCAGGGCAATTCACCCCTCCACTTT	CASSLTQGNSPLHF
14	NA	TRBV27	TRBJ1-1	NA	TGTGCCAGCAGTCTAAGTTTTCTTGACACTGAAGCTTTCTTT	CASSLSFLDTEAFF
17	NA	TRBV7-9	TRBJ1-6	NA	TGTGCCAGCAGCTCGACTCCTCAGAGCTCCTATAATTCACCCCTCCACTTT	CASSSTPQSSYNSPLHF
12	NA	TRBV12-5	TRBJ2-7	NA	TGTGCTAGTGGTAAGGACAGTTACGAGCAGTACTTC	CASGKDSYEQYF
16	NA	TRBV4-1	TRBJ1-1	TRBD1	TGCGCCAGCAGCTGGGCGGGACAGGGGTTCGACACTGAAGCTTTCTTT	CASSWAGQGFDTEAFF
13	once	TRBV9	TRBJ2-7	NA	TGTGCCAGCAGCGCCTACCCGGAGGCCCCGGGGTACTTC	CASSAYPEAPGYF
16	NA	TRBV27	TRBJ1-1	NA	TGTGCCAGCAGGTCTTTCAGGGATGGGTTGAACACTGAAGCTTTCTTT	CASRSFRDGLNTEAFF
12	NA	TRBV10-3	TRBJ2-1	NA	TGTGCCATCAGCGGCGGACTACTCGAGCAGTTCTTC	CAISGGLLEQFF
19	NA	TRBV23-1	TRBJ2-7	TRBD1	TGCGCCAGCGGAAAAAAGGGGGACAGGGGTCATCCTGGGACCTACGAGCAGTACTTC	CASGKKGDRGHPGTYEQYF
15	NA	TRBV28	TRBJ1-2	NA	TGTGCCAGCAGCTCGACAGTCCTTAGTGGCTATGGCTACACCTTC	CASSSTVLSGYGYTF
14	NA	TRBV18	TRBJ1-4	TRBD1	TGTGCCAGCTCACGAGACAGGGGAGATGAAAAACTGTTTTTT	CASSRDRGDEKLFF
16	NA	TRBV7-9	TRBJ1-1	TRBD1	TGTGCCAGCAGCCTCGACAGGGCTATTACGAACACTGAAGCTTTCTTT	CASSLDRAITNTEAFF
20	NA	TRBV7-6	TRBJ1-3	TRBD1	TGTGCCAGCAGCTTAGGGTATATTGTTTCGGGACAGGGGGACGGAAACACCATATATTTT	CASSLGYIVSGQGDGNTIYF
15	NA	TRBV7-9	TRBJ1-1	TRBD1	TGTGCCAGCAGCCGCGGGACAGGAGGAAACACTGAAGCTTTCTTT	CASSRGTGGNTEAFF
16	NA	TRBV27	TRBJ2-5	TRBD2	TGTGCCAGCAGTTTATATGCGGCGGGAGGCCAAGAGACCCAGTACTTC	CASSLYAAGGQETQYF